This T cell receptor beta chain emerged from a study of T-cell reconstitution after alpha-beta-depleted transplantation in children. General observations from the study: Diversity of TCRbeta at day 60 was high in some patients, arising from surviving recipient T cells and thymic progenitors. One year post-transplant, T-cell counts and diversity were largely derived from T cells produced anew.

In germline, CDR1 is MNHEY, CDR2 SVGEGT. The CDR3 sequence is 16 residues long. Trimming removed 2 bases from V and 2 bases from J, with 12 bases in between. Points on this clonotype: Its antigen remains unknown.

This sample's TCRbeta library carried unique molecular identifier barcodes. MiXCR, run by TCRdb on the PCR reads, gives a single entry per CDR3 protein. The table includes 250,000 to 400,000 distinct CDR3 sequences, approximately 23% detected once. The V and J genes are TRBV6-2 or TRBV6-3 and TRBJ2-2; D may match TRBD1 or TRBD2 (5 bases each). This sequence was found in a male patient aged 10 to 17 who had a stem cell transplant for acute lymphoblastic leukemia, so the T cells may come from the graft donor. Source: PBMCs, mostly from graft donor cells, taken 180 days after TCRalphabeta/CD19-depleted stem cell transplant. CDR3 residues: CASSYRGRVNTGELFF. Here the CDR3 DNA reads TGTGCCAGCAGTTACAGGGGACGGGTTAACACCGGGGAGCTGTTTTTT.